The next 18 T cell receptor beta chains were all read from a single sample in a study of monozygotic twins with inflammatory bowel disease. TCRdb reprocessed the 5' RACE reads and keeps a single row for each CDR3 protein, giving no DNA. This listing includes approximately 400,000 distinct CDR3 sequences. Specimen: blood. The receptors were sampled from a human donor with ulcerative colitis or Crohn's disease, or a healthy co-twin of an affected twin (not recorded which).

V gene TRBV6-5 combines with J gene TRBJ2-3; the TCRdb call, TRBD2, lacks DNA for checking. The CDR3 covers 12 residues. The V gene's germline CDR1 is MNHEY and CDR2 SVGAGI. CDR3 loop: CASESGGSTQYF.

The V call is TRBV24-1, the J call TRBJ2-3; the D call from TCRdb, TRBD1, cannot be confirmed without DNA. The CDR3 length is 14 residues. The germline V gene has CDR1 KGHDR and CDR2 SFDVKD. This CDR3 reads CATSDPGRADTQYF.

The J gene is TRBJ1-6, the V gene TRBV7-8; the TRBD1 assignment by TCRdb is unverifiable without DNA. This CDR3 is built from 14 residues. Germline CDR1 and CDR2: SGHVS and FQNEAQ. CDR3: CASRPPTGNSPLHF.

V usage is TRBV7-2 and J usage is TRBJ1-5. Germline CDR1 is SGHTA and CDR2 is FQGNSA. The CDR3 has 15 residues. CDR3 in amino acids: CASSLVGNSNQPQHF.

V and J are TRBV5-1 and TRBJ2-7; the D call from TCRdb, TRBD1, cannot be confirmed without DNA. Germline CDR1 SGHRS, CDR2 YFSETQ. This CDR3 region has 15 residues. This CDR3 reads CASSLTGTVSYEQYF.

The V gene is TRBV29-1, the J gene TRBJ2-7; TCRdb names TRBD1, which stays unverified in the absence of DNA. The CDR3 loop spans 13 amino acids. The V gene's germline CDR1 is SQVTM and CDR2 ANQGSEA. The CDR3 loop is CSVVGGGGYEQYF.

The CDR3 is CASSLGTGAYSYEQYF. V gene TRBV7-8 combines with J gene TRBJ2-7; TCRdb's D call, TRBD1, is unchecked because there is no DNA. The CDR3 runs 16 residues. Looked up from germline, CDR1 is SGHVS and CDR2 is FQNEAQ. The full variable domain, completed using reference TRBV7-8 and TRBJ2-7, is GAGVSQSPRYKVAKRGQDVALRCDPISGHVSLFWYQQALGQGPEFLTYFQNEAQLDKSGLPSDRFFAERPEGSVSTLKIQRTQQEDSAVYLCASSLGTGAYSYEQYFGPGTRLTVT.

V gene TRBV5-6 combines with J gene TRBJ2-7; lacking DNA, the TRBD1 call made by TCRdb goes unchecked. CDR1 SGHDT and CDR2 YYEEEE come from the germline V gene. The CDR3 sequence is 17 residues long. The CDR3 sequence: CASSLWGTDLSSYEQYF.

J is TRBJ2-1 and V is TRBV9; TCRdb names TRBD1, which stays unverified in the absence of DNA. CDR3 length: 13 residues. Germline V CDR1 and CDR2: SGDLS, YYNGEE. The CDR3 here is CASSAIQQAEQFF. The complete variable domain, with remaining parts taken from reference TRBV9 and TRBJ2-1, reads DSGVTQTPKHLITATGQRVTLRCSPRSGDLSVYWYQQSLDQGLQFLIQYYNGEERAKGNILERFSAQQFPDLHSELNLSSLELGDSALYFCASSAIQQAEQFFGPGTRLTVL.

CDR3 sequence: CATSRDPLKGQPQHF. The chain uses TRBV15 and TRBJ1-5. The V gene's germline CDR1 is LNHNV and CDR2 YYDKDF (reference sequence). The CDR3 spans 15 residues.

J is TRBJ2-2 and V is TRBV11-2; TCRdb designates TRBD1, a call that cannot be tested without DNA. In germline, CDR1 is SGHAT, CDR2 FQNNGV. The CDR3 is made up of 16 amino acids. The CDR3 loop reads CASSLGWDSLTGELFF.

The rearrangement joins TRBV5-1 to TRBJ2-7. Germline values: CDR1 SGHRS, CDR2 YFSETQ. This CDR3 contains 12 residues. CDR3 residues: CASSFSTDEQYF.

The CDR3 protein is CASSTGTAKGFSGNTIYF. This chain connects TRBV6-1 to TRBJ1-3; the TCRdb D gene call, TRBD1, has no DNA to confirm it. This CDR3 has 18 residues. Per germline, CDR1 MNHNS and CDR2 SASEGT.

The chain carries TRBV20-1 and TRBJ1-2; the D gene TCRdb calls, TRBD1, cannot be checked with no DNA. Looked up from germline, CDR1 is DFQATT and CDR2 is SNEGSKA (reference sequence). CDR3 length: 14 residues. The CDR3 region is CSAKKTGSSHGYTF.

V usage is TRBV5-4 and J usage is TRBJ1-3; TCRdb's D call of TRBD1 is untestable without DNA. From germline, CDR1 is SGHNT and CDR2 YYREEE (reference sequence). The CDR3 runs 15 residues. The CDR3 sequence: CASSFQDPDRNTIYF.

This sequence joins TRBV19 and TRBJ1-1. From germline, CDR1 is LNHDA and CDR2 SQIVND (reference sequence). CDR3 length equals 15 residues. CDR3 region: CASSILGAGNTEAFF.

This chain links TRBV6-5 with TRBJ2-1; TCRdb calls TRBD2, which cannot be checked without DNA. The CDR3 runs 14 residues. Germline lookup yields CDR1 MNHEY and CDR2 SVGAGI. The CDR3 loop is CASSYQGIDNEQFF.

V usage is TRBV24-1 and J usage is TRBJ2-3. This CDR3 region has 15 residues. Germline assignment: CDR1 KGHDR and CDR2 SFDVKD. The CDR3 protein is CATSDARREPDTQYF.